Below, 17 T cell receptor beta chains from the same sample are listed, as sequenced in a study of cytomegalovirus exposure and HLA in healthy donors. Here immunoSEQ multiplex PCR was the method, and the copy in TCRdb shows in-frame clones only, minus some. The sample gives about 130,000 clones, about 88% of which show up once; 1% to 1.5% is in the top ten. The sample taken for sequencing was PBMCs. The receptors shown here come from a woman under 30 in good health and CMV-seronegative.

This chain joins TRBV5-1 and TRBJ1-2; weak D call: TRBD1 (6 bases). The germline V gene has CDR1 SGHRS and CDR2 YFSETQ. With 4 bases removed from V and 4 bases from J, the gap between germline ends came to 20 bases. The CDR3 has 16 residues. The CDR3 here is CASSLNRDTLSYGYTF. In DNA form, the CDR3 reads TGCGCCAGCAGCCTAAACCGGGACACCTTATCCTATGGCTACACCTTC.

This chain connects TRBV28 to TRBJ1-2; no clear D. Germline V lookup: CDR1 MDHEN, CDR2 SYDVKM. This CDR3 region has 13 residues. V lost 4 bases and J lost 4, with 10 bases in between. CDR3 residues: CASSSNFIYGYTF. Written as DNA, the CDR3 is TGTGCCAGCAGTTCCAATTTCATCTATGGCTACACCTTC.

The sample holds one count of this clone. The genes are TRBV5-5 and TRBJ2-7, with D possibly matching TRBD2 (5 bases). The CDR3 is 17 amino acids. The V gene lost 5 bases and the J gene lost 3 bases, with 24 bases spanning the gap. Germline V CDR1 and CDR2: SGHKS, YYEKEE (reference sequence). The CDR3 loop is CASSLASPGTKNYEQYF. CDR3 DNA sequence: TGTGCCAGCAGTCTCGCTAGCCCAGGTACCAAGAACTACGAGCAGTACTTC.

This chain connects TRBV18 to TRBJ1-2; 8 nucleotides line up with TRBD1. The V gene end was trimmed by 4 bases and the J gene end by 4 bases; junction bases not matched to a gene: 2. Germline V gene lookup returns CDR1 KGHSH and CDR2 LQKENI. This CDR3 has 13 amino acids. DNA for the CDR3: TGTGCCAGCTCACGGACAGGGCCCTATGGCTACACCTTC. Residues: CASSRTGPYGYTF. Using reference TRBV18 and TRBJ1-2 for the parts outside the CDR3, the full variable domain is NAGVMQNPRHLVRRRGQEARLRCSPMKGHSHVYWYRQLPEEGLKFMVYLQKENIIDESGMPKERFSAEFPKEGPSILRIQQVVRGDSAAYFCASSRTGPYGYTFGSGTRLTVV.

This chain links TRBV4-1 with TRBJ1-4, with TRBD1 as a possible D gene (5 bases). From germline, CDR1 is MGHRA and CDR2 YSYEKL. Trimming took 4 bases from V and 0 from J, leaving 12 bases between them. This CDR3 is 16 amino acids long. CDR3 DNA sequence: TGCGCCAGCAGCCGAACGATAGGGGCAACTAATGAAAAACTGTTTTTT. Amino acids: CASSRTIGATNEKLFF.

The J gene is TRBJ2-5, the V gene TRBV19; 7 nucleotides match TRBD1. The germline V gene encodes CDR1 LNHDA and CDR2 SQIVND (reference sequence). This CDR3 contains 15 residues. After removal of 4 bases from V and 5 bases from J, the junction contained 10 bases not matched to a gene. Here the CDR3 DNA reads TGTGCCAGTAGTACTAGACAGGGTTACGGTGAGACCCAGTACTTC. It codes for CASSTRQGYGETQYF.

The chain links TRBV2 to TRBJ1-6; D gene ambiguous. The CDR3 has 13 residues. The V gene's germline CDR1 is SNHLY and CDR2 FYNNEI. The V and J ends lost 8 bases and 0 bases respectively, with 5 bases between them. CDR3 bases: TGTGCCAGCGGAGGCTCCTATAATTCACCCCTCCACTTT. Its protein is CASGGSYNSPLHF.

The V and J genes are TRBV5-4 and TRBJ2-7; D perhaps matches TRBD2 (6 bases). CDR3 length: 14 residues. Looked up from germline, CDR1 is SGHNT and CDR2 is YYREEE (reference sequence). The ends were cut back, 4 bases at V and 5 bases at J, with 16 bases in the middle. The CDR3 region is CASSPRWRAHEQYF. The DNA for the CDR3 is TGTGCCAGCAGCCCCCGATGGAGGGCCCACGAGCAGTACTTC.

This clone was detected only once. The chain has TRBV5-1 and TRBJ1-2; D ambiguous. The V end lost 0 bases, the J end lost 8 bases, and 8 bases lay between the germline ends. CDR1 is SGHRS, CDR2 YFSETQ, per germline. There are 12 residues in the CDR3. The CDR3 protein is CASSLGGKGYTF. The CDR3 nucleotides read TGCGCCAGCAGCTTGGGCGGGAAAGGCTACACCTTC.

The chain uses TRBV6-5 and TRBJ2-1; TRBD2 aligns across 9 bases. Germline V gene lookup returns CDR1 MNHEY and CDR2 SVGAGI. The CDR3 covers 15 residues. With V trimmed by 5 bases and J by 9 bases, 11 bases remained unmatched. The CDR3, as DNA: TGTGCCAGCAGTCCTACTAGCGGGTCCTGGGGTGAGCAGTTCTTC. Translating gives CASSPTSGSWGEQFF.

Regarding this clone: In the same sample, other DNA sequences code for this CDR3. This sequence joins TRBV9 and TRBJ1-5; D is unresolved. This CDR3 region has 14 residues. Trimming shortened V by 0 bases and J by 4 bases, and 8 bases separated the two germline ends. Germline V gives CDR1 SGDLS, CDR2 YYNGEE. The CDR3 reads CASSVDPENQPQHF. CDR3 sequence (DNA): TGTGCCAGCAGCGTAGACCCCGAGAATCAGCCCCAGCATTTT. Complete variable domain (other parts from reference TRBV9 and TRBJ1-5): DSGVTQTPKHLITATGQRVTLRCSPRSGDLSVYWYQQSLDQGLQFLIQYYNGEERAKGNILERFSAQQFPDLHSELNLSSLELGDSALYFCASSVDPENQPQHFGDGTRLSIL.

DNA of the CDR3: TGTGCCACCAGCCACCGACAGGTCCCCAATTCACCCCTCCACTTT. Translating gives CATSHRQVPNSPLHF. The chain links TRBV15 to TRBJ1-6; a possible D gene is TRBD1 (6 bases). Germline CDR1 LNHNV, CDR2 YYDKDF (reference sequence). V was trimmed by 5 bases and J by 7 bases, leaving 15 bases between them. The CDR3 runs 15 residues.

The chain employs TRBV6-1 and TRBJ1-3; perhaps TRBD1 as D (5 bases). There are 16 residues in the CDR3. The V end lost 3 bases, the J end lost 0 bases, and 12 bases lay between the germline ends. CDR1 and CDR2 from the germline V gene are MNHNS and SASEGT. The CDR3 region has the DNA TGTGCCAGCAGTGAGGACACCCGTTACTCTGGAAACACCATATATTTT. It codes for CASSEDTRYSGNTIYF.

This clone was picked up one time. CDR3 DNA: TGCGCCAGCAGCCCTGGGACAGGCCCCATGAACACTGAAGCTTTCTTT. This gives the protein CASSPGTGPMNTEAFF. This chain connects TRBV5-1 to TRBJ1-1; 8 bases agree with TRBD1. Germline V lookup: CDR1 SGHRS, CDR2 YFSETQ. The junction had 8 bases not matched to a gene; V was cut back by 4 bases and J by 0 bases. The CDR3 consists of 16 residues. Based on the CDR3 plus reference TRBV5-1 and TRBJ1-1, the full variable domain is KAGVTQTPRYLIKTRGQQVTLSCSPISGHRSVSWYQQTPGQGLQFLFEYFSETQRNKGNFPGRFSGRQFSNSRSEMNVSTLELGDSALYLCASSPGTGPMNTEAFFGQGTRLTVV.

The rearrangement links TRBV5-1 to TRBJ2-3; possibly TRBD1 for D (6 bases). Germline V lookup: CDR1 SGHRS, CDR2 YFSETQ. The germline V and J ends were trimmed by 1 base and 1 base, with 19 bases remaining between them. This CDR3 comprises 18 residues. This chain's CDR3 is CASSLIPPDRARTDTQYF. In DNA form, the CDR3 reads TGCGCCAGCAGCTTGATTCCACCGGACAGAGCCCGCACAGATACGCAGTATTTT. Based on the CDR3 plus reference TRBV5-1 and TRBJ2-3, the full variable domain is KAGVTQTPRYLIKTRGQQVTLSCSPISGHRSVSWYQQTPGQGLQFLFEYFSETQRNKGNFPGRFSGRQFSNSRSEMNVSTLELGDSALYLCASSLIPPDRARTDTQYFGPGTRLTVL.

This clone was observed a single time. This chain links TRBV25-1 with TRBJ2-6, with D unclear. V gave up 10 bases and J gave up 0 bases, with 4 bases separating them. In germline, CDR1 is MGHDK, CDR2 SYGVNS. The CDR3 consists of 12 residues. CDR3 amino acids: CATGSGANVLTF. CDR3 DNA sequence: TGTGCCACCGGCTCTGGGGCCAACGTCCTGACTTTC.

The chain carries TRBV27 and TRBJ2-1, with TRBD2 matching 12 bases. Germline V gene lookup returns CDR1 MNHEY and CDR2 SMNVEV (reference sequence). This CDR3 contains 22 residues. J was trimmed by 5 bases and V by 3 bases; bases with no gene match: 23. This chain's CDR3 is CASSFLRWWDTTSGGPNNEQFF. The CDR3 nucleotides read TGTGCCAGCAGTTTCCTCCGATGGTGGGACACCACTAGCGGGGGGCCAAACAATGAGCAGTTCTTC.